The clone carrying this TCR beta chain occurred a few times. TCRdb re-derived calls from the RACE reads in MiXCR, one entry per CDR3 protein. The data hold about 380,000 distinct CDR3 sequences, with roughly 4.8% observed a single time. The time point here: patch test 1, 2 weeks after DPC sensitization. Noted treatment: therapeutic diphenylcyclopropenone sensitization with weekly scalp DPC. Each patch-test visit's blood sample preceded patch application. This CDR3 contains 15 residues. Trimming cost V 4 bases and J 8 bases; bases outside gene matches: 9. Germline lookup yields CDR1 KGHDR and CDR2 SFDVKD. The data originate from a study of human T cells and chemical hapten exposure.

V and J are TRBV24-1 and TRBJ2-1, with 8 bases that match TRBD1. The TCR originated in a woman aged 45-65 years with alopecia areata. Some clones in this sample may be carry-over from other donors' samples. Sequencing was performed on whole blood, taken in connection with sensitization to the hapten diphenylcyclopropenone (DPC). This CDR3 reads CATSDRTGPMDEQFF. In DNA, the CDR3 is TGTGCCACCAGTGACAGGACAGGGCCTATGGATGAGCAGTTCTTC.